The 10 T cell receptor beta chains presented below share a single source sample, sequenced in a study of tumor-infiltrating lymphocytes in oesophageal squamous cell carcinoma. TCRdb ran MiXCR on the PCR reads and lists one entry per CDR3 protein. The sample holds over 20,000 distinct CDR3 sequences; approximately 37% are singletons and the top ten take 19%. Sequenced sample: esophageal tumor tissue. The receptors come from a female donor with esophageal squamous cell carcinoma.

The rearrangement joins TRBV7-8 to TRBJ1-6; D ambiguous. Germline V gene data show CDR1 as SGHVS and CDR2 as FQNEAQ. This CDR3 comprises 15 residues. V shed 2 bases and J shed 4 bases, with 9 bases lying between them. CDR3 protein: CASSLKDLYNSPLHF. In nucleotides, the CDR3 is TGTGCCAGCAGCTTAAAGGACCTTTATAATTCACCCCTCCACTTT.

The V call is TRBV29-1, the J call TRBJ2-3; the D gene is possibly TRBD1 (5 bases). Germline CDR1 and CDR2: SQVTM and ANQGSEA. V was clipped by 7 bases and J by 2 bases, with 13 bases between them. The CDR3 spans 13 residues. Written as DNA, the CDR3 is TGCAGCGCCCGCCGACAGCACACAGATACGCAGTATTTT. This sequence encodes CSARRQHTDTQYF.

This clonotype has ten or more counts. The chain links TRBV6-1 to TRBJ2-7; TRBD2 is a possible D gene (6 bases). The V end lost 6 bases, the J end lost 0 bases, and 21 bases lay between the germline ends. The CDR3 covers 17 residues. Germline V gives CDR1 MNHNS, CDR2 SASEGT. CDR3 residues: CASRDGEAVLSSYEQYF. The CDR3 DNA reads as TGTGCCAGCAGAGACGGGGAGGCCGTCCTTAGCTCCTACGAGCAGTACTTC.

Within the sample, this clonotype is medium-sized. The V call is TRBV12-3 or TRBV12-4, the J call TRBJ2-1; 8 bases line up with TRBD2. V trimming: 6 bases; J trimming: 4 bases; junction bases outside the gene matches: 8. The CDR3 has 15 residues. CDR3 loop: CASSLNLAGYNEQFF. Written as DNA, the CDR3 is TGTGCCAGCAGCCTCAACCTAGCGGGTTACAATGAGCAGTTCTTC.

This clonotype was seen repeatedly, ten times or more. The rearrangement joins TRBV7-9 to TRBJ2-4; a weak D match, TRBD1 (5 bases). The length of the CDR3 is 16 residues. Germline-derived CDR1 and CDR2 are SEHNR and FQNEAQ (reference sequence). V dropped 4 bases and J dropped 0 bases, with 13 bases sitting between them. The DNA for the CDR3 is TGTGCCAGCAGCTCGGGCCCTACAGGAGCCAAAAACATTCAGTACTTC. Protein product: CASSSGPTGAKNIQYF.

This chain joins TRBV15 and TRBJ2-1; 7 nucleotides agree with TRBD2. Germline V gene data show CDR1 as LNHNV and CDR2 as YYDKDF (reference sequence). The V and J ends lost 1 base and 0 bases, in that order; junction bases with no gene match: 9. CDR3 length: 18 amino acids. CDR3 residues: CATSRGAGGSTSYNEQFF. For the CDR3, the DNA is TGTGCCACCAGCAGAGGGGCCGGCGGGAGTACCTCCTACAATGAGCAGTTCTTC.

This clonotype is medium-sized. The chain carries TRBV7-3 and TRBJ2-1; 10 positions match TRBD2. The CDR3 runs 18 residues. The V gene end was trimmed by 1 base and the J gene end by 2 bases; junction bases not matched to a gene: 8. Germline lookup yields CDR1 SGHTA and CDR2 FQGTGA. Written as DNA, the CDR3 is TGTGCCAGCAGCTTAATCCCTAGCGGGGGCCAAACCTACAATGAGCAGTTCTTC. Translating gives CASSLIPSGGQTYNEQFF. Drawing the rest from reference TRBV7-3 and TRBJ2-1, the complete variable domain is GAGVSQTPSNKVTEKGKYVELRCDPISGHTALYWYRQSLGQGPEFLIYFQGTGAADDSGLPNDRFFAVRPEGSVSTLKIQRTERGDSAVYLCASSLIPSGGQTYNEQFFGPGTRLTVL.

This clonotype is medium-sized (0.01 to 0.1%) in the sample. The gene calls are TRBV7-8 and TRBJ2-5; D assignment may be TRBD1 or TRBD2 (5 bases each). The CDR3 length is 13 residues. Germline-derived CDR1 and CDR2 are SGHVS and FQNEAQ. Deletions cut 5 bases from V and 1 base from J, with 8 bases between. The CDR3 bases are TGTGCCAGCAGCCGGGACCTCCAAGAGACCCAGTACTTC. As protein: CASSRDLQETQYF.

By sample share, this clonotype is medium-sized (0.01 to 0.1%). V usage is TRBV7-8 and J usage is TRBJ1-1; D might be TRBD1 (6 bases). Trimming cost V 5 bases and J 5 bases, with 18 bases left between them. Germline lookup yields CDR1 SGHVS and CDR2 FQNEAQ. CDR3 length: 15 residues. CDR3 nucleotides: TGTGCCAGCAGCCCTAGTAGTAGGGGGGGTACTGAAGCTTTCTTT. Its protein product is CASSPSSRGGTEAFF.

By sample fraction, this clonotype is medium-sized. The rearrangement links TRBV6-1 to TRBJ2-1; D is uncertain. CDR1 MNHNS and CDR2 SASEGT come from the germline V gene. Trimming took off 7 bases at V and 3 bases at J, with 10 bases between the two ends. This CDR3 region has 13 residues. The CDR3 DNA reads as TGTGCCAGCACCACGGGCCTCTACAATGAGCAGTTCTTC. This sequence encodes CASTTGLYNEQFF.